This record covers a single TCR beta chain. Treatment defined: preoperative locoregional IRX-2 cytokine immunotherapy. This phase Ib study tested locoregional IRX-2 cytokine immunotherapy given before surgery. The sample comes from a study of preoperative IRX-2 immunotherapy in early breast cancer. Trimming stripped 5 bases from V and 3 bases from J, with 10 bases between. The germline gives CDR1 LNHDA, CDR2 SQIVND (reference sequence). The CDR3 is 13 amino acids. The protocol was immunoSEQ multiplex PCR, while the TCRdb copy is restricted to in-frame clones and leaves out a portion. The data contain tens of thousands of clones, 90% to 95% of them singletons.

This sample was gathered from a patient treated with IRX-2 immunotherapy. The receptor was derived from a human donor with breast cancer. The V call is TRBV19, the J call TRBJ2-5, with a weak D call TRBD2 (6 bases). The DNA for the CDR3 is TGTGCCAGTAGTCGTTCGGGGGAAGAGACCCAGTACTTC. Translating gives CASSRSGEETQYF.